Below, 18 T cell receptor beta chains from the same sample are listed, as sequenced in a study of cytomegalovirus exposure and HLA in healthy donors. The PCR contained 60 Vbeta and 13 Jbeta primers. Here immunoSEQ multiplex PCR was the method, and the copy in TCRdb shows in-frame clones only, minus some. The sample includes about 160,000 clones, about four fifths of them seen just once. The sample was PBMCs. The receptor set was obtained from a woman in her forties or fifties in good health and CMV-seronegative.

V gene TRBV7-8 combines with J gene TRBJ2-7; D is possibly TRBD2 (5 bases). The V gene lost 2 bases and the J gene lost 2 bases, with 10 bases spanning the gap. Germline V gene lookup returns CDR1 SGHVS and CDR2 FQNEAQ. CDR3 length equals 14 residues. The CDR3 region is CASSLPGGPYEQYF. The CDR3 DNA is TGTGCCAGCAGCTTACCTGGCGGGCCCTACGAGCAGTACTTC.

The chain is built from TRBV7-9 and TRBJ1-4, with a tentative D call TRBD1 (5 bases). Germline lookup yields CDR1 SEHNR and CDR2 FQNEAQ (reference sequence). The CDR3 extends over 17 amino acids. Trimming shortened V by 3 bases and J by 8 bases, and 22 bases separated the two germline ends. The CDR3 is CASSFRPPGRGHEKLFF. The CDR3 DNA reads TGTGCCAGCAGCTTCCGCCCTCCAGGGCGAGGACACGAAAAACTGTTTTTT.

The rearrangement links TRBV30 to TRBJ1-1; the D is unclear. V was cut by 4 bases and J by 5 bases, with 14 bases left in between. The CDR3 consists of 13 residues. Per the germline V gene, CDR1 is GTSNPN and CDR2 is SVGIG (reference sequence). Here the CDR3 DNA reads TGTGCCTGGACCAAAGGGTCGGGGACTGAAGCTTTCTTT. Its protein is CAWTKGSGTEAFF.

This clone was observed a handful of times. In nucleotides, the CDR3 is TGTGCCAGCAGCTTAGGGCTACGTGGCGGGATAAGGAATGAGCAGTTCTTC. It codes for CASSLGLRGGIRNEQFF. J is TRBJ2-1 and V is TRBV11-2; D is perhaps TRBD2 (6 bases). V was pared by 1 base and J by 7 bases, with 20 bases between. CDR3 length: 17 amino acids. Looked up from germline, CDR1 is SGHAT and CDR2 is FQNNGV.

This chain connects TRBV7-9 to TRBJ1-6; 8 bases agree with TRBD1. This CDR3 has 15 residues. The J segment lost 6 bases and the V segment lost 6 bases, leaving 7 bases of the junction unmatched. The germline CDR1 and CDR2 sequences are SEHNR and FQNEAQ (reference sequence). Here the CDR3 DNA reads TGTGCCAGCAGTGATGACAGGGGTAGTAATTCACCCCTCCACTTT. Translation: CASSDDRGSNSPLHF. The full variable domain, rest sourced from reference TRBV7-9 and TRBJ1-6, is DTGVSQNPRHKITKRGQNVTFRCDPISEHNRLYWYRQTLGQGPEFLTYFQNEAQLEKSRLLSDRFSAERPKGSFSTLEIQRTEQGDSAMYLCASSDDRGSNSPLHFGNGTRLTVT.

The J gene is TRBJ1-1, the V gene TRBV6-6, with TRBD1 as a possible D gene (5 bases). V was cut by 3 bases and J by 5 bases, with 13 bases left in between. The CDR3 loop spans 14 amino acids. Germline assignment: CDR1 MNHNY and CDR2 SVGAGI (reference sequence). The CDR3 reads CASSYRGEETEAFF. In nucleotides, the CDR3 is TGTGCCAGCAGTTATAGGGGCGAGGAAACTGAAGCTTTCTTT.

This chain links TRBV7-2 with TRBJ2-2, with a possible D match to TRBD2 (5 bases). CDR3 size: 13 residues. CDR1 SGHTA and CDR2 FQGNSA come from the germline V gene. V was pared by 3 bases and J by 7 bases, with 9 bases between. The CDR3 here is CASSLAAVGELFF. The CDR3 nucleotides are TGTGCCAGCAGCTTGGCAGCGGTCGGGGAGCTGTTTTTT. Full variable domain (outside the CDR3, taken from reference TRBV7-2 and TRBJ2-2): GAGVSQSPSNKVTEKGKDVELRCDPISGHTALYWYRQSLGQGLEFLIYFQGNSAPDKSGLPSDRFSAERTGGSVSTLTIQRTQQEDSAVYLCASSLAAVGELFFGEGSRLTVL.

This clone was recorded once. V is TRBV30 and J is TRBJ2-7; possibly TRBD1 for D (5 bases). The CDR3 runs 12 residues. CDR1 and CDR2 from the germline V gene are GTSNPN and SVGIG (reference sequence). V was pared by 7 bases and J by 4 bases, with 14 bases between. CDR3 protein: CASTRGGYEQYF. DNA for the CDR3: TGTGCCTCAACAAGGGGTGGGTACGAGCAGTACTTC.

The chain is built from TRBV7-9 and TRBJ1-2; D gene uncertain. This CDR3 has 10 residues. V lost 8 bases and J lost 5, with 6 bases in between. Germline V gives CDR1 SEHNR, CDR2 FQNEAQ (reference sequence). CDR3 protein: CASGGYGYTF. CDR3 DNA sequence: TGTGCCAGCGGCGGGTATGGCTACACCTTC.

This clone was counted once. The chain couples TRBV4-3 to TRBJ2-2; no firm D call. The V end was cut by 4 bases, the J end by 5 bases, with 11 bases between. The CDR3 is 14 residues long. The germline V gene encodes CDR1 LGHNA and CDR2 YSLEER. CDR3 sequence reads: CASSRQRITGELFF. CDR3 sequence (DNA): TGCGCCAGCAGCCGACAACGGATTACCGGGGAGCTGTTTTTT.

The V gene is TRBV5-1, the J gene TRBJ2-1; TRBD2 matches 14 bases. Trimming cost V 4 bases and J 4 bases; bases outside gene matches: 7. CDR3 length: 17 amino acids. Germline values: CDR1 SGHRS, CDR2 YFSETQ. CDR3 DNA: TGCGCCAGCAGCCGGGGGACTAGCGGGGGAACATACAATGAGCAGTTCTTC. Translating it yields CASSRGTSGGTYNEQFF.

CDR3 amino acids: CASRMTGGDYGYTF. In DNA, the CDR3 is TGTGCCAGCAGGATGACAGGGGGCGACTATGGCTACACCTTC. This chain links TRBV2 with TRBJ1-2; 10 bases agree with TRBD1. The CDR3 has 14 residues. Germline-derived CDR1 and CDR2 are SNHLY and FYNNEI. J gave up 3 bases and V 6 bases, and 4 bases lay outside the gene matches.

CDR3 sequence (DNA): TGTGCCAGCAGACCTAGCTTAGAAGACGAGCAGTACTTC. Translated, it gives CASRPSLEDEQYF. The V gene is TRBV13, the J gene TRBJ2-7, with TRBD2 as a possible D gene (5 bases). Trimming cost V 6 bases and J 5 bases, with 14 bases left between them. The CDR3 is 13 amino acids. Germline lookup yields CDR1 PRHDT and CDR2 FYEKMQ (reference sequence).

This clone is a singleton in its sample. The rearrangement joins TRBV7-9 to TRBJ2-1, with a weak D call TRBD1 (5 bases). The V gene's germline CDR1 is SEHNR and CDR2 FQNEAQ (reference sequence). The CDR3 loop spans 15 amino acids. V was shortened by 5 bases and J by 0 bases, with 11 bases between the two germline ends. For the CDR3, the DNA is TGTGCCAGCAGCCGAGACAGCCACTCCTACAATGAGCAGTTCTTC. It encodes CASSRDSHSYNEQFF. The full variable domain, in which reference TRBV7-9 and TRBJ2-1 provide the parts outside the CDR3, is DTGVSQNPRHKITKRGQNVTFRCDPISEHNRLYWYRQTLGQGPEFLTYFQNEAQLEKSRLLSDRFSAERPKGSFSTLEIQRTEQGDSAMYLCASSRDSHSYNEQFFGPGTRLTVL.

The V and J genes are TRBV9 and TRBJ2-7; 7 nucleotides line up with TRBD1. This CDR3 is built from 15 residues. Germline-derived CDR1 and CDR2 are SGDLS and YYNGEE. The V segment lost 0 bases and the J segment 0 bases; nucleotides outside the gene matches: 3. The CDR3 loop is CASSVAGDSSYEQYF. CDR3 in DNA: TGTGCCAGCAGCGTAGCAGGGGACAGCTCCTACGAGCAGTACTTC.

The CDR3: CASSARFQETQYF. As DNA, the CDR3 is TGTGCCAGTAGTGCCAGATTTCAAGAGACCCAGTACTTC. The J gene is TRBJ2-5, the V gene TRBV19; D not resolved. CDR1 and CDR2 from the germline V gene are LNHDA and SQIVND (reference sequence). The CDR3 totals 13 residues. V lost 5 bases and J 2 bases, leaving 9 bases between the germline ends.

J is TRBJ1-6 and V is TRBV4-3; the D is unclear. Between the trimmed V and J ends, which lost 0 bases and 8 bases, there was a span of 5 bases. This CDR3 spans 13 amino acids. Looked up from germline, CDR1 is LGHNA and CDR2 is YSLEER. The DNA for the CDR3 is TGCGCCAGCAGCCAAGATCAGTATTCACCCCTCCACTTT. This translates into CASSQDQYSPLHF.

J is TRBJ2-7 and V is TRBV11-2, with 12 positions matching TRBD1. CDR1 and CDR2 from the germline V gene are SGHAT and FQNNGV. CDR3 length equals 16 residues. The J segment lost 7 bases and the V segment lost 4 bases, leaving 11 bases of the junction unmatched. The CDR3 nucleotides read TGTGCCAGCAGCTCCTCCGGGGGGGACAGGGGGCTTGAGCAGTACTTC. Residues: CASSSSGGDRGLEQYF.